This T cell receptor beta chain was sequenced in a study of blood T cell repertoires in COVID-19. Trimming stripped 3 bases from V and 0 bases from J, with 6 bases between. The CDR3 loop spans 13 amino acids. CDR1 and CDR2 (germline): LNHDA, SQIVND (reference sequence). Original data processing: Reference gene primer amplification gave estimated nucleated cell counts. TCRdb's table, derived via immunoSEQ multiplex PCR, lists solely in-frame clones and lacks some. That table furnishes V, J and clone size, whereas the DNA furnished D and trimming. The sample yields 200,000 or so clones, 80% to 90% seen once.

The chain is built from TRBV19 and TRBJ2-7, with TRBD1 as a possible D gene (5 bases). The sequenced sample was peripheral blood. The sequence derives from a man between 25 and 39 years old with active or convalescent COVID-19. CDR3 amino acids: CASSIQGSYEQYF. The CDR3 DNA reads TGTGCCAGTAGTATTCAGGGCTCCTACGAGCAGTACTTC.